This T cell receptor (beta chain) stems from a study of blood T cell repertoires in COVID-19. Study at large: Sources were T cells, B-cell-depleted T cells, or PBMCs; the material itself was cDNA or gDNA.

Authors' processing steps: Amplification from reference gene primers served as the basis for estimated nucleated cell counts. Sequencing used immunoSEQ multiplex PCR; TCRdb keeps in-frame clones, though not all of them. V, J and clone size are those of that table, while D and trimming were read from the DNA. The sample holds some 250,000 clones, roughly 82% seen once. In the case of this clone: Other DNA variants within this sample encode the same CDR3.

CDR1 and CDR2 from the germline V gene are SGDLS and YYNGEE. The CDR3 is made up of 16 amino acids. Trimming removed 2 bases at V and 3 bases at J, with 17 bases between. This chain uses TRBV9 with TRBJ2-5, with a possible D match to TRBD1 (7 bases). Sequencing input: peripheral blood. The clonotype was recovered from a man older than 75 with acute or convalescent COVID-19. The chain's CDR3 is CASSVRPSGGKETQYF. In nucleotides, the CDR3 is TGTGCCAGCAGCGTTAGACCGTCAGGGGGGAAAGAGACCCAGTACTTC.